The 11 T cell receptor beta chains reported below all come from one sample, sequenced in a study of shared clonotypes between healthy human individuals. TCRdb keeps only in-frame clones here, not all; method: immunoSEQ multiplex PCR. The sample shows around 2.5 million clones, over 85% of them seen only once. Sequencing was performed on naive CD4+ T cells from PBMCs. As to subset: CD45RA+ positively selected. The receptors were gathered from a man between 18 and 35 years old in good health. Some clones in this sample may be carry-over from other donors' samples.

The V call is TRBV30, the J call TRBJ2-7; D is undetermined. The germline V and J ends were trimmed by 1 base and 6 bases, with 7 bases remaining between them. The CDR3 covers 11 residues. The germline CDR1 and CDR2 sequences are GTSNPN and SVGIG (reference sequence). Written as DNA, the CDR3 is TGTGCCTGGAGTGACGCGGCCGAGCAGTACTTC. Amino acids: CAWSDAAEQYF.

This sequence joins TRBV2 and TRBJ1-1; D is perhaps TRBD1 (5 bases). The CDR3 totals 13 residues. Trimming cost V 1 base and J 2 bases, with 5 bases left between them. Germline CDR1 reads SNHLY; CDR2 reads FYNNEI. CDR3 in DNA: TGTGCCAGCAGTGAAGGGACAAACACTGAAGCTTTCTTT. Its translation is CASSEGTNTEAFF.

About this clone: Mismatch with germline at one junction end may stem from a read error. The CDR3 spells CASSQEVSGWKSNYGYTF. CDR3 sequence (DNA): TGCGCCAGCAGCCAAGAAGTATCAGGGTGGAAGTCTAACTATGGCTACACCTTC. The genes are TRBV5-4 and TRBJ1-2; maybe TRBD1 (5 bases). This CDR3 is 18 amino acids long. The germline V gene has CDR1 SGHNT and CDR2 YYREEE (reference sequence).

The chain is built from TRBV18 and TRBJ2-2, with TRBD1 as a possible D gene (6 bases). This CDR3 has 16 residues. The V and J ends lost 3 bases and 5 bases respectively, with 16 bases between them. Germline assignment: CDR1 KGHSH and CDR2 LQKENI. CDR3 DNA: TGTGCCAGCTCACCCCGAGAGGGGGTTGGGACCGGGGAGCTGTTTTTT. Protein sequence: CASSPREGVGTGELFF.

This clone was observed a few times. The chain combines TRBV7-9 with TRBJ2-5; 8 bases fit TRBD1. This CDR3 region has 14 residues. Germline CDR1 reads SEHNR; CDR2 reads FQNEAQ (reference sequence). The V and J ends lost 4 bases and 4 bases, in that order; junction bases with no gene match: 5. CDR3 amino acids: CASSSNRGAETQYF. The CDR3 nucleotides are TGTGCCAGCAGCTCCAACAGGGGGGCAGAGACCCAGTACTTC.

Turning to this clone: Other DNA sequences in the sample encode the same CDR3. CDR3 in DNA: TGTGCCTGGAGTGGGGGGAACACTGAAGCTTTCTTT. It is translated as CAWSGGNTEAFF. The chain carries TRBV30 and TRBJ1-1; D unresolved. The CDR3 sequence is 12 residues long. Per the germline V gene, CDR1 is GTSNPN and CDR2 is SVGIG (reference sequence). Trimming removed 1 base at V and 1 base at J, with 4 bases between.

This chain uses TRBV29-1 with TRBJ2-5, with D unresolved. V shed 7 bases and J shed 11 bases, with 17 bases lying between them. The CDR3 sequence is 11 residues long. Germline V gene data show CDR1 as SQVTM and CDR2 as ANQGSEA. The CDR3 DNA follows: TGCAGCGCTGTGGGCCCTTTGGTGCAGTACTTC. This codes for CSAVGPLVQYF.

This chain connects TRBV28 to TRBJ2-7; D might be TRBD2 (6 bases). V lost 4 bases, J lost 12 bases, and 13 bases lay in between. Per the germline V gene, CDR1 is MDHEN and CDR2 is SYDVKM. CDR3 length equals 11 residues. CDR3 region: CASSSPGLGYF. For the CDR3, the DNA is TGTGCCAGCAGTTCTCCGGGACTCGGGTACTTC.

Concerning this clone: Different DNA sequences within this sample yield the same CDR3. The DNA for the CDR3 is TGTGCCAGCAGCTTAGATAGCTCTGGGGCCAACGTCCTGACTTTC. This encodes CASSLDSSGANVLTF. The chain is built from TRBV7-9 and TRBJ2-6; D not resolved. CDR1 and CDR2 (germline): SEHNR, FQNEAQ (reference sequence). The CDR3 is 15 amino acids. Trimming cost V 1 base and J 0 bases, with 4 bases left between them.

This chain links TRBV5-1 with TRBJ2-1, with TRBD2 matching over 8 bases. The CDR3 consists of 15 residues. Per the germline V gene, CDR1 is SGHRS and CDR2 is YFSETQ. The V segment lost 5 bases and the J segment 1 base; nucleotides outside the gene matches: 5. CDR3 DNA sequence: TGCGCCAGCAGTTATACTAGCGGATCCTACAATGAGCAGTTCTTC. Translating gives CASSYTSGSYNEQFF.

The rearrangement uses TRBV5-1 and TRBJ2-1; tentative D call: TRBD2 (5 bases). Trimming pared 5 bases from V and 5 bases from J, leaving 11 bases between. CDR3 length equals 13 residues. Germline V gene data show CDR1 as SGHRS and CDR2 as YFSETQ. The CDR3 bases are TGCGCCAGCAGAGACTCCGGGAACAATGAGCAGTTCTTC. Protein product: CASRDSGNNEQFF.